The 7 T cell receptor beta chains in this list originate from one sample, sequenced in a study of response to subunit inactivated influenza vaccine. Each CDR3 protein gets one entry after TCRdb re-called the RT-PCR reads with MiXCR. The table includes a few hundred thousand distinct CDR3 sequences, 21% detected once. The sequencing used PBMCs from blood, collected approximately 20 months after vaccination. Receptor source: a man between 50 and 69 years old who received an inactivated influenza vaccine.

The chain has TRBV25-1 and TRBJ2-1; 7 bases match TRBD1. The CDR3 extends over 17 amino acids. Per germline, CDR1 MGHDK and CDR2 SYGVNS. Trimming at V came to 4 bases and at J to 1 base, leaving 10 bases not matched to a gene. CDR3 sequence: CASSGKRQGRSYNEQFF. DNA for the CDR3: TGTGCCAGCAGTGGTAAGAGACAGGGCAGATCCTACAATGAGCAGTTCTTC.

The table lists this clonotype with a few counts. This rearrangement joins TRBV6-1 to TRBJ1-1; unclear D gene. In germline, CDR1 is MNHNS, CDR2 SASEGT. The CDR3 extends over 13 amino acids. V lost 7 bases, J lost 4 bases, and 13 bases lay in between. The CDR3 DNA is TGTGCCAGCACCCGGGCGGGCGGCACTGAAGCTTTCTTT. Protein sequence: CASTRAGGTEAFF.

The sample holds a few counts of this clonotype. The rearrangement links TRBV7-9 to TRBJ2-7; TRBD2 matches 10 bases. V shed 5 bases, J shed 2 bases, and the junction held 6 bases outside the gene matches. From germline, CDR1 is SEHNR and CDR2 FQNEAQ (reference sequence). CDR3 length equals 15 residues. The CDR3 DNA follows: TGTGCCAGCAGCAGAGGACTAGCGGACCCCTACGAGCAGTACTTC. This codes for CASSRGLADPYEQYF. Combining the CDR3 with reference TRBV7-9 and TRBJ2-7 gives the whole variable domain DTGVSQNPRHKITKRGQNVTFRCDPISEHNRLYWYRQTLGQGPEFLTYFQNEAQLEKSRLLSDRFSAERPKGSFSTLEIQRTEQGDSAMYLCASSRGLADPYEQYFGPGTRLTVT.

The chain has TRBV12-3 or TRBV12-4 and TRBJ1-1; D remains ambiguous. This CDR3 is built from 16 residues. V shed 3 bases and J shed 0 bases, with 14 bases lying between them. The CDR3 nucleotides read TGTGCCAGCAGTTTGAAGGTACTTCTAGTGAACACTGAAGCTTTCTTT. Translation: CASSLKVLLVNTEAFF.

This CDR3 is CASSYPTSGGQGEQFF. The CDR3 DNA sequence: TGTGCCAGCAGTTACCCGACTAGCGGGGGGCAAGGGGAGCAGTTCTTC. The V gene is TRBV6-5, the J gene TRBJ2-1; the match to TRBD2 covers 13 bases. The germline gives CDR1 MNHEY, CDR2 SVGAGI. The CDR3 is 16 amino acids. With V trimmed by 2 bases and J by 10 bases, 8 bases remained unmatched.

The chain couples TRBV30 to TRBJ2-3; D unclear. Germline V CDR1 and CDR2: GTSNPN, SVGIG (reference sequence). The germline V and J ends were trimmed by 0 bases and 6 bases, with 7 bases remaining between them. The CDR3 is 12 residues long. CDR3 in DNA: TGTGCCTGGAGTGTATCGCGGGATACGCAGTATTTT. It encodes CAWSVSRDTQYF.

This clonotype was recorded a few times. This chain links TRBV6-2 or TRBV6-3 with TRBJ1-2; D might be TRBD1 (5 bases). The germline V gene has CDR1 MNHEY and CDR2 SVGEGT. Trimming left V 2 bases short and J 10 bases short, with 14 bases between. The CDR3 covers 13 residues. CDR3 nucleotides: TGTGCCAGCAGTTACAGCCAGGGACTAGTCTACACCTTC. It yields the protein CASSYSQGLVYTF.